The present T cell receptor (beta chain) was sequenced within a study of response to subunit inactivated influenza vaccine. Germline assignment: CDR1 MDHEN and CDR2 SYDVKM. The ends lost 4 bases at V and 1 base at J; junction bases unmatched: 7. The CDR3 spans 16 residues. About this clonotype itself: The antigen is unknown.

MiXCR was run by TCRdb on the RT-PCR reads, yielding one entry per CDR3 protein. The sample lists 600,000 to 850,000 distinct CDR3 sequences, 12% to 15% seen once, with 6% to 9.5% in the top ten. General study results and limits: Seasonal influenza vaccination, on each occasion, was suggested by the authors to recruit few new T cells.

The rearrangement uses TRBV28 and TRBJ2-7; TRBD1 matches at 10 bases. The material sequenced was PBMCs from blood, taken roughly 15 days before vaccination. The TCR sequence derives from a man aged 45-65 years who received an inactivated influenza vaccine. The CDR3 region has the DNA TGTGCCAGCAGTTCCCCGAGGGACAGGGGTTCCTACGAGCAGTACTTC. It translates to CASSSPRDRGSYEQYF.